Listed below are T cell receptor beta chains from one sample, sequenced in a study of blood T cell repertoires in COVID-19. Produced via immunoSEQ multiplex PCR; TCRdb's table is partial and in-frame only. The sample includes about 300,000 clones, about 85% of them seen just once. What was sequenced was PBMCs or T cells enriched from blood (not recorded which). The receptor source for this set is a woman in her 30s who had recovered from COVID-19. The CDR3 runs from the conserved cysteine through the conserved F or W. Each record gives: V gene, D gene, clone size, J gene, CDR3 protein, CDR3 DNA. D genes are given only for firm matches. A row's size may be missing; if present it is once, few, many or a size class.

v_gene: TRBV30; d_gene: TRBD2; abundance: once; j_gene: TRBJ2-5; CDR3aa: CAWSPGTSGGTTQYF; CDR3nt: TGTGCCTGGAGTCCCGGGACTAGCGGGGGGACCACCCAGTACTTC
v_gene: TRBV10-2; d_gene: -; abundance: -; j_gene: TRBJ1-4; CDR3aa: CASRSSPSLNEKLFF; CDR3nt: TGCGCCAGCAGGAGCTCCCCGTCCCTTAATGAAAAACTGTTTTTT
v_gene: TRBV12-2; d_gene: -; abundance: -; j_gene: TRBJ1-6; CDR3aa: CASRLARQGLSPLHF; CDR3nt: TGTGCAAGTCGCTTAGCGCGACAGGGTCTCTCACCCCTCCACTTT
v_gene: TRBV4-3; d_gene: TRBD2; abundance: -; j_gene: TRBJ2-3; CDR3aa: CASSQALLASTDTQYF; CDR3nt: TGCGCCAGCAGCCAAGCCCTACTAGCGAGCACAGATACGCAGTATTTT
v_gene: TRBV30; d_gene: TRBD2; abundance: -; j_gene: TRBJ2-1; CDR3aa: CAWNGGGVQFF; CDR3nt: TGTGCCTGGAATGGCGGGGGGGTTCAGTTCTTC
v_gene: TRBV5-1; d_gene: -; abundance: -; j_gene: TRBJ1-2; CDR3aa: CASSVQGYGYGYTF; CDR3nt: TGCGCCAGCAGCGTCCAGGGATATGGCTATGGCTACACCTTC
v_gene: TRBV18; d_gene: -; abundance: -; j_gene: TRBJ1-3; CDR3aa: CASSPREAGNTIYF; CDR3nt: TGTGCCAGCTCACCACGAGAAGCTGGAAACACCATATATTTT
v_gene: TRBV5-1; d_gene: -; abundance: -; j_gene: TRBJ1-4; CDR3aa: CASSYGLATNEKLFF; CDR3nt: TGCGCCAGCAGCTACGGACTTGCAACTAATGAAAAACTGTTTTTT
v_gene: TRBV5-4; d_gene: -; abundance: -; j_gene: TRBJ1-3; CDR3aa: CASSLGPGGAGNTIYF; CDR3nt: TGTGCCAGCAGCTTGGGGCCGGGGGGCGCCGGAAACACCATATATTTT
v_gene: TRBV18; d_gene: -; abundance: -; j_gene: TRBJ1-1; CDR3aa: CASSPRGGELNTEAFF; CDR3nt: TGTGCCAGCTCACCACGGGGGGGGGAACTGAACACTGAAGCTTTCTTT
v_gene: TRBV9; d_gene: -; abundance: once; j_gene: TRBJ1-4; CDR3aa: CASSVGQSNEKLFF; CDR3nt: TGTGCCAGCAGCGTAGGACAGTCTAATGAAAAACTGTTTTTT
v_gene: TRBV7-8; d_gene: TRBD2; abundance: -; j_gene: TRBJ2-1; CDR3aa: CASSLSSGIEQFF; CDR3nt: TGTGCCAGCAGCTTGAGTAGCGGGATTGAGCAGTTCTTC
v_gene: TRBV7-2; d_gene: TRBD1; abundance: -; j_gene: TRBJ1-1; CDR3aa: CASSARTGDEAFF; CDR3nt: TGTGCCAGCAGCGCACGGACAGGGGACGAAGCTTTCTTT
v_gene: TRBV12-5; d_gene: TRBD1; abundance: -; j_gene: TRBJ1-2; CDR3aa: CAGTAYGYTF; CDR3nt: TGCGCTGGGACAGCTTATGGCTACACCTTC
v_gene: TRBV6-5; d_gene: -; abundance: -; j_gene: TRBJ2-3; CDR3aa: CASSLGHGTDTQYF; CDR3nt: TGTGCCAGCAGTCTCGGACACGGCACAGATACGCAGTATTTT
v_gene: TRBV19; d_gene: -; abundance: -; j_gene: TRBJ1-5; CDR3aa: CASSISLAAKYSNQPQHF; CDR3nt: TGTGCCAGTAGTATATCGTTGGCAGCGAAATATAGCAATCAGCCCCAGCATTTT
v_gene: TRBV12-5; d_gene: -; abundance: -; j_gene: TRBJ2-3; CDR3aa: CASGFGRPASTDTQYF; CDR3nt: TGTGCTAGTGGTTTTGGGAGGCCGGCTAGCACAGATACGCAGTATTTT
v_gene: TRBV10-3; d_gene: TRBD1; abundance: -; j_gene: TRBJ2-1; CDR3aa: CAINLDRGHEQFF; CDR3nt: TGTGCCATCAACTTGGACAGGGGCCATGAGCAGTTCTTC
v_gene: TRBV6-5; d_gene: -; abundance: -; j_gene: TRBJ1-2; CDR3aa: CASGGVDYGYTF; CDR3nt: TGTGCCAGCGGAGGGGTTGACTATGGCTACACCTTC
v_gene: TRBV4-1; d_gene: -; abundance: -; j_gene: TRBJ1-6; CDR3aa: CASSQVAESTQSSYNSPLHF; CDR3nt: TGCGCCAGCAGCCAAGTGGCGGAGAGTACACAAAGCTCCTATAATTCACCCCTCCACTTT
v_gene: TRBV30; d_gene: TRBD1; abundance: -; j_gene: TRBJ1-3; CDR3aa: CAWKPTLNRGFGNTIYF; CDR3nt: TGTGCCTGGAAACCGACGCTTAACAGGGGTTTTGGAAACACCATATATTTT
v_gene: TRBV4-1; d_gene: -; abundance: -; j_gene: TRBJ1-3; CDR3aa: CASSQEVSFSGNTIYF; CDR3nt: TGCGCCAGCAGTCAAGAAGTCAGTTTTTCTGGAAACACCATATATTTT
v_gene: TRBV13; d_gene: -; abundance: -; j_gene: TRBJ1-2; CDR3aa: CASSLDSLYGYTF; CDR3nt: TGTGCCAGCAGCCTGGACAGCCTCTATGGCTACACCTTC
v_gene: TRBV19; d_gene: TRBD1; abundance: -; j_gene: TRBJ1-5; CDR3aa: CASSEQGNQPQHF; CDR3nt: TGTGCCAGTAGCGAACAGGGGAATCAGCCCCAGCATTTT
v_gene: TRBV6-5; d_gene: -; abundance: -; j_gene: TRBJ1-6; CDR3aa: CASSTGYNSPLHF; CDR3nt: TGTGCCAGCAGTACAGGGTACAATTCACCCCTCCACTTT
v_gene: TRBV6-2/TRBV6-3; d_gene: -; abundance: once; j_gene: TRBJ1-2; CDR3aa: CASSTAGTSAYGYTF; CDR3nt: TGTGCCAGCAGTACTGCCGGGACAAGTGCATATGGCTACACCTTC
v_gene: TRBV2; d_gene: -; abundance: once; j_gene: TRBJ2-7; CDR3aa: CASSRLAGASYEQYF; CDR3nt: TGTGCCAGCAGTCGTTTGGCAGGGGCCTCCTACGAGCAGTACTTC
v_gene: TRBV7-2; d_gene: -; abundance: -; j_gene: TRBJ2-2; CDR3aa: CASSSDRWRTGELFF; CDR3nt: TGTGCCAGCAGCTCTGACAGGTGGAGGACCGGGGAGCTGTTTTTT
v_gene: TRBV5-6; d_gene: TRBD1; abundance: -; j_gene: TRBJ1-3; CDR3aa: CASSFHRGEAGNTIYF; CDR3nt: TGTGCCAGCAGCTTCCACAGGGGGGAGGCTGGAAACACCATATATTTT
v_gene: TRBV7-2; d_gene: -; abundance: -; j_gene: TRBJ2-2; CDR3aa: CACLVENTGELFF; CDR3nt: TGTGCCTGCCTAGTGGAGAACACCGGGGAGCTGTTTTTT